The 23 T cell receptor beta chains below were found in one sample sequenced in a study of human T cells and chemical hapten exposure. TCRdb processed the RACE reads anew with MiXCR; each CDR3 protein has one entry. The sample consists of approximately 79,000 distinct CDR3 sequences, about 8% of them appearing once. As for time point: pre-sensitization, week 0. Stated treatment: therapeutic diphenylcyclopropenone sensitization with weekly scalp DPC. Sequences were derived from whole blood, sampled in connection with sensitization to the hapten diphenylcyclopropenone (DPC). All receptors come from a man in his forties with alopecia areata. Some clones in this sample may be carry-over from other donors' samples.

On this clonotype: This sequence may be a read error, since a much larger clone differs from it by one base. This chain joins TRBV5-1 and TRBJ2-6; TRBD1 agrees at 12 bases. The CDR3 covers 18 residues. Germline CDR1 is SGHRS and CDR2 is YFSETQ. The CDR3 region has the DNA TGCGCCAGCAGCTCCGGGACAGGGGGCGTATCTGGGGCCAACGTCCTGTCTTTC. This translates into CASSSGTGGVSGANVLSF. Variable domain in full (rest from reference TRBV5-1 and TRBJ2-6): KAGVTQTPRYLIKTRGQQVTLSCSPISGHRSVSWYQQTPGQGLQFLFEYFSETQRNKGNFPGRFSGRQFSNSRSEMNVSTLELGDSALYLCASSSGTGGVSGANVLSFGAGSRLTVL.

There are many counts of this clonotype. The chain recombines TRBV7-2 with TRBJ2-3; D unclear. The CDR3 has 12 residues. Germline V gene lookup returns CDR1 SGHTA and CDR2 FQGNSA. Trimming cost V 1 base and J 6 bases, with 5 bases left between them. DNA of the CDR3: TGTGCCAGCAGCTTAGGGGCTGATACGCAGTATTTT. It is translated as CASSLGADTQYF. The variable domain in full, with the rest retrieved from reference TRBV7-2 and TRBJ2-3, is GAGVSQSPSNKVTEKGKDVELRCDPISGHTALYWYRQSLGQGLEFLIYFQGNSAPDKSGLPSDRFSAERTGGSVSTLTIQRTQQEDSAVYLCASSLGADTQYFGPGTRLTVL.

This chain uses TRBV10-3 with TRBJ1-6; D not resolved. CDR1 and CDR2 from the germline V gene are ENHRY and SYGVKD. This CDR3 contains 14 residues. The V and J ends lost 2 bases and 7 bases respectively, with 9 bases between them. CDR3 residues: CAISEVSGNSPLHF. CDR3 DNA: TGTGCCATCAGTGAGGTCTCTGGAAATTCACCCCTCCACTTT.

CDR3 amino acids: CASSRAGSNNEQFF. CDR3 DNA: TGTGCCAGCAGCCGCGCGGGATCCAACAATGAGCAGTTCTTC. The chain has TRBV11-3 and TRBJ2-1, with D possibly being TRBD2 (6 bases). V was shortened by 5 bases and J by 5 bases, with 13 bases between the two germline ends. Germline V CDR1 and CDR2: SGHNT, YENEEA. CDR3 length: 14 amino acids.

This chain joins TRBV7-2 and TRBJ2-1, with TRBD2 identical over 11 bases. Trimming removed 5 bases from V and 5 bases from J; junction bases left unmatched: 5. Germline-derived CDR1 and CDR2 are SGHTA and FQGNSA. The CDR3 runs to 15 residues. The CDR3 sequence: CASSPPSGRNNEQFF. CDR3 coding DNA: TGTGCCAGCAGCCCGCCTAGCGGGAGGAACAATGAGCAGTTCTTC.

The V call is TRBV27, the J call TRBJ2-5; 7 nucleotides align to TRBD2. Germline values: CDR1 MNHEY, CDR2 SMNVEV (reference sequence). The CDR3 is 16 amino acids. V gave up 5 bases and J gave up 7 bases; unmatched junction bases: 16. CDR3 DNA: TGTGCCAGCAGTCCCCGCCCGGGGAGGGCCGGGGGGACCCAGTACTTC. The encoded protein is CASSPRPGRAGGTQYF.

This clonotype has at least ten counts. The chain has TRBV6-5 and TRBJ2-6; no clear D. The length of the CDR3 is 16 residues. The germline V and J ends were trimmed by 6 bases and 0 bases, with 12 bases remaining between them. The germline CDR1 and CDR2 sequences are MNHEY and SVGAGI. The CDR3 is CASRPPGRSGANVLTF. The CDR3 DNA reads TGTGCCAGCAGACCCCCAGGCCGCTCTGGGGCCAACGTCCTGACTTTC.

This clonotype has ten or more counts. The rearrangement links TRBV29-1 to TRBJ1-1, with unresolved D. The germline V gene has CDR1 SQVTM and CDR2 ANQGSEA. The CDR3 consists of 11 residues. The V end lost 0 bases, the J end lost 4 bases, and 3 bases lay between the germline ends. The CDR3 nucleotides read TGCAGCGTTGAAGATAGCACTGAAGCTTTCTTT. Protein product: CSVEDSTEAFF.

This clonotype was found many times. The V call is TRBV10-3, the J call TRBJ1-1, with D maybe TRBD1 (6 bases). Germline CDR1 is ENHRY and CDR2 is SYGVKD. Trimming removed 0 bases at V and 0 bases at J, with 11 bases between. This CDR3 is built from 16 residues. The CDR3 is CAISESRDTLNTEAFF. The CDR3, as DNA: TGTGCCATCAGTGAGTCTAGGGACACACTGAACACTGAAGCTTTCTTT.

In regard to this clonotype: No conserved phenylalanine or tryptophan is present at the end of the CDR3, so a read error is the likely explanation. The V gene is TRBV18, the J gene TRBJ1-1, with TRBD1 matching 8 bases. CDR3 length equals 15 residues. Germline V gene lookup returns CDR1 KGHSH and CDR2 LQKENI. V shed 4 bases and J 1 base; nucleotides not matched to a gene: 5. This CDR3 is CASSLQGVTNTEAFI. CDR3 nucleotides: TGTGCCAGCTCACTACAGGGGGTCACGAACACTGAAGCTTTCATT.

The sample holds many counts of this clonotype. In nucleotides, the CDR3 is TGTGCCAGCAGTTACTCTGTCGCGGGAGGCACAGATACGCAGTATTTT. Translated: CASSYSVAGGTDTQYF. The rearrangement joins TRBV6-5 to TRBJ2-3; 7 bases are a match to TRBD2. Looked up from germline, CDR1 is MNHEY and CDR2 is SVGAGI. V gave up 0 bases and J gave up 1 base; unmatched junction bases: 4. CDR3 length equals 16 residues.

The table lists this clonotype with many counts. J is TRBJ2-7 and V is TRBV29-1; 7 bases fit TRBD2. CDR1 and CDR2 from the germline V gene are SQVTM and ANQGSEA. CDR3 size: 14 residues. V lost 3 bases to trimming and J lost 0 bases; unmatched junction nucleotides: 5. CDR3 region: CSVDSASGSYEQYF. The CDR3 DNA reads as TGCAGCGTTGATAGTGCTAGCGGCTCCTACGAGCAGTACTTC.

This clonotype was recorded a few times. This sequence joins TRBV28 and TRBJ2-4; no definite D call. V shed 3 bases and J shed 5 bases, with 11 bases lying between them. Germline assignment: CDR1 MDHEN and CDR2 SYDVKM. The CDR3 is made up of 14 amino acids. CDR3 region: CASSFRGVQNIQYF. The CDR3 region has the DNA TGTGCCAGCAGTTTTAGAGGTGTCCAAAACATTCAGTACTTC.

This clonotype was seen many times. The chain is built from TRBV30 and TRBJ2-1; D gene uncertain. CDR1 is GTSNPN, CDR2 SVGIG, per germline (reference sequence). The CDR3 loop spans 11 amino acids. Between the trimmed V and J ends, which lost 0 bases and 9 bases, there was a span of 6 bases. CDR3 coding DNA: TGTGCCTGGAGTGTGGGTCCTGAGCAGTTCTTC. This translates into CAWSVGPEQFF.

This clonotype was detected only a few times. CDR3 in amino acids: CASSYSGRLDLAEQYF. The CDR3 DNA sequence: TGTGCCAGCAGTTACTCGGGTAGGCTAGATCTCGCCGAGCAGTACTTC. The chain uses TRBV6-6 and TRBJ2-7; D unclear. Per germline, CDR1 MNHNY and CDR2 SVGAGI (reference sequence). The CDR3 spans 16 residues. Trimming pared 0 bases from V and 6 bases from J, leaving 18 bases between.

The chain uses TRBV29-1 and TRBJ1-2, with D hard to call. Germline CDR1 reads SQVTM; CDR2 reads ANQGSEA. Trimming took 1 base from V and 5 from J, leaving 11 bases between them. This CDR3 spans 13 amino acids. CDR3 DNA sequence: TGCAGCGTTGAAGTACTCAGCCCGTATGGCTACACCTTC. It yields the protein CSVEVLSPYGYTF.

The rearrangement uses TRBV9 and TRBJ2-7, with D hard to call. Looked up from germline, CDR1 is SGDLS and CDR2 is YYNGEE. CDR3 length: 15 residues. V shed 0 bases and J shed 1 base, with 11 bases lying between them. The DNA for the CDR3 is TGTGCCAGCAGCGTAGAGCCAGGTAGATCCTACGAGCAGTACTTC. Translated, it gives CASSVEPGRSYEQYF.

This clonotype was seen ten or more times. The CDR3 DNA is TGTGCCAGCAGTTATGGGTCTCGCAGCGAGCAGTTCTTC. Its translation: CASSYGSRSEQFF. The rearrangement joins TRBV6-5 to TRBJ2-1; D unclear. The germline V and J ends were trimmed by 3 bases and 10 bases, with 13 bases remaining between them. The CDR3 is 13 amino acids. Per the germline V gene, CDR1 is MNHEY and CDR2 is SVGAGI.

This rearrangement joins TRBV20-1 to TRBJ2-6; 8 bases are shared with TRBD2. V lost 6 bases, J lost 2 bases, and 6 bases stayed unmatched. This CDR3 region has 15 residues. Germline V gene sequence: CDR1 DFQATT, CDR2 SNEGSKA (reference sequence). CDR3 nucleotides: TGCAGTGCGTCGAGAGCGGGAGCTGGGGCCAACGTCCTGACTTTC. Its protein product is CSASRAGAGANVLTF.

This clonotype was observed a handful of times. The CDR3 coding sequence is TGTGCCAGTAGTTGGGACAGGGCAAACAATGAGCAGTTCTTC. Protein product: CASSWDRANNEQFF. The chain has TRBV19 and TRBJ2-1, with 9 bases matching TRBD1. Looked up from germline, CDR1 is LNHDA and CDR2 is SQIVND (reference sequence). V was pared by 5 bases and J by 5 bases, with 4 bases of the junction left unmatched. The length of the CDR3 is 14 residues.

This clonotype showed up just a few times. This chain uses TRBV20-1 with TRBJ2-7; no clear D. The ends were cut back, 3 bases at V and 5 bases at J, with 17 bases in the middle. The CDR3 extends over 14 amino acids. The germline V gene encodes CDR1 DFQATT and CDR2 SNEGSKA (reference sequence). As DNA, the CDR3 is TGCAGTGCTAGTATTGGACGAAAGGGAAACGAGCAGTACTTC. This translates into CSASIGRKGNEQYF.

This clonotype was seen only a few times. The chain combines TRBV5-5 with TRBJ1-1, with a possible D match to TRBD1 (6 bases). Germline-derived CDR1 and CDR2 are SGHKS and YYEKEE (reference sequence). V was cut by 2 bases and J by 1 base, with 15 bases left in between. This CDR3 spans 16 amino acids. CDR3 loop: CASSFRGNRPNTEAFF. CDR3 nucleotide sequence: TGTGCCAGCAGCTTCAGGGGTAACCGACCGAACACTGAAGCTTTCTTT.

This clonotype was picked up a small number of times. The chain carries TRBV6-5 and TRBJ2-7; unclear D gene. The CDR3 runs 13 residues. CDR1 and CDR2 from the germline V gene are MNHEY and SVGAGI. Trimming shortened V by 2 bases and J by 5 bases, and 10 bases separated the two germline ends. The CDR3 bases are TGTGCCAGCAGTTACGTAGTGCGCCACGAGCAGTACGTC. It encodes CASSYVVRHEQYV.